The 32 T cell receptor beta chains presented below share a single source sample, sequenced in a study of cytomegalovirus exposure and HLA in healthy donors. A multiplex PCR was run with 60 Vbeta primers and 13 Jbeta primers. TCRdb keeps only in-frame clones here, not all; method: immunoSEQ multiplex PCR. The sample includes around 130,000 clones, nearly 90% of them seen just once. Material for sequencing was PBMCs. Receptors were obtained from a middle-aged woman in good health and CMV-seronegative.

The V call is TRBV7-9, the J call TRBJ1-4; D unresolved. CDR3 size: 15 residues. V lost 1 base to trimming and J lost 6 bases, with 12 bases between them. From germline, CDR1 is SEHNR and CDR2 FQNEAQ (reference sequence). The CDR3 region is CASSLVSGYYEKLFF. The CDR3 nucleotides read TGTGCCAGCAGCTTAGTTTCCGGGTACTATGAAAAACTGTTTTTT.

V gene TRBV6-1 combines with J gene TRBJ2-5; D may be TRBD2 (7 bases). Trimming cost V 8 bases and J 5 bases, with 15 bases left between them. The germline V gene encodes CDR1 MNHNS and CDR2 SASEGT. CDR3 length: 13 residues. The CDR3 DNA follows: TGTGCCAGCGGACGTGGGGGGGCGGAGACCCAGTACTTC. This codes for CASGRGGAETQYF.

The chain recombines TRBV11-3 with TRBJ2-5, with D possibly matching TRBD1 (5 bases). Between the trimmed V and J ends, which lost 0 bases and 5 bases, there was a span of 19 bases. This CDR3 comprises 17 residues. The germline V gene has CDR1 SGHNT and CDR2 YENEEA. The DNA of the CDR3 is TGTGCCAGCAGCTTAGATAGTTCAGGGTCCTTACTCGAGACCCAGTACTTC. Translation gives CASSLDSSGSLLETQYF. The full variable domain, rest sourced from reference TRBV11-3 and TRBJ2-5, is EAGVVQSPRYKIIEKKQPVAFWCNPISGHNTLYWYLQNLGQGPELLIRYENEEAVDDSQLPKDRFSAERLKGVDSTLKIQPAELGDSAVYLCASSLDSSGSLLETQYFGPGTRLLVL.

The chain recombines TRBV2 with TRBJ1-2, with 7 bases matching TRBD1. V shed 7 bases and J 10 bases; nucleotides not matched to a gene: 9. Germline V lookup: CDR1 SNHLY, CDR2 FYNNEI. The CDR3 consists of 12 residues. This CDR3 reads CASTRDSWDYTF. The CDR3 DNA follows: TGTGCCAGCACCCGGGACAGTTGGGACTACACCTTC.

CDR3 coding DNA: TGTGCCAGCAGCCCGTGGGGGGTGGATGGCTACACCTTC. Its translation: CASSPWGVDGYTF. The genes are TRBV6-5 and TRBJ1-2; tentative D call: TRBD1 (5 bases). This CDR3 comprises 13 residues. V lost 6 bases and J 6 bases, leaving 14 bases between the germline ends. Germline-derived CDR1 and CDR2 are MNHEY and SVGAGI.

The V call is TRBV2, the J call TRBJ2-3; 10 bases align to TRBD2. This CDR3 has 15 residues. Germline trimming cut 7 bases from V and 2 bases from J; bases unmatched to any gene: 6. Germline V CDR1 and CDR2: SNHLY, FYNNEI. The CDR3 bases are TGTGCCAGCATTGGACTAGCGGTTAACACAGATACGCAGTATTTT. Translating gives CASIGLAVNTDTQYF.

The chain joins TRBV28 to TRBJ2-7; D ambiguous. The V end lost 4 bases, the J end lost 5 bases, and 9 bases lay between the germline ends. Germline CDR1 and CDR2: MDHEN and SYDVKM. The CDR3 is 12 amino acids. This CDR3 reads CASSSYENEQYF. In DNA, the CDR3 is TGTGCCAGCAGTTCGTATGAGAACGAGCAGTACTTC.

The rearrangement joins TRBV5-1 to TRBJ2-7, with D possibly matching TRBD1 (5 bases). The ends were cut back, 1 base at V and 4 bases at J, with 12 bases in the middle. In germline, CDR1 is SGHRS, CDR2 YFSETQ. This CDR3 is 14 amino acids long. CDR3 sequence (DNA): TGCGCCAGCAGCTTGCAGGTAGGGGATTACGAGCAGTACTTC. It translates to CASSLQVGDYEQYF.

The chain carries TRBV6-5 and TRBJ1-4, with a weak D call TRBD1 (5 bases). V gave up 6 bases and J gave up 7 bases, with 12 bases separating them. Germline CDR1 and CDR2: MNHEY and SVGAGI. This CDR3 is built from 13 residues. The CDR3 sequence: CASRGRQFEKLFF. The CDR3 nucleotides read TGTGCCAGCAGGGGTCGACAGTTTGAAAAACTGTTTTTT.

The chain uses TRBV9 and TRBJ2-3; 10 bases match TRBD1. V lost 2 bases to trimming and J lost 1 base; unmatched junction nucleotides: 7. From germline, CDR1 is SGDLS and CDR2 YYNGEE. The CDR3 runs 17 residues. CDR3 bases: TGTGCCAGCAGCGTGAGAGGGGGGACAGGGGGCACAGATACGCAGTATTTT. Protein: CASSVRGGTGGTDTQYF. Using reference TRBV9 and TRBJ2-3 for the parts outside the CDR3, the full variable domain is DSGVTQTPKHLITATGQRVTLRCSPRSGDLSVYWYQQSLDQGLQFLIQYYNGEERAKGNILERFSAQQFPDLHSELNLSSLELGDSALYFCASSVRGGTGGTDTQYFGPGTRLTVL.

The chain links TRBV6-1 to TRBJ2-1, with TRBD2 matching over 8 bases. V was pared by 3 bases and J by 1 base, with 2 bases of the junction left unmatched. This CDR3 comprises 15 residues. Germline CDR1 reads MNHNS; CDR2 reads SASEGT. CDR3 residues: CASSETSESYNEQFF. The CDR3 DNA reads TGTGCCAGCAGTGAGACTAGCGAGTCCTACAATGAGCAGTTCTTC.

The chain combines TRBV5-1 with TRBJ2-2, with TRBD2 matching over 11 bases. V lost 0 bases, J lost 6 bases, and 4 bases stayed unmatched. Looked up from germline, CDR1 is SGHRS and CDR2 is YFSETQ. The CDR3 runs 16 residues. CDR3: CASSLGLAGNSGELFF. DNA for the CDR3: TGCGCCAGCAGCTTGGGACTAGCGGGAAATTCCGGGGAGCTGTTTTTT.

The chain joins TRBV7-7 to TRBJ2-5, with 8 bases fitting TRBD2. Per the germline V gene, CDR1 is SSHAT and CDR2 is FNYEAQ (reference sequence). The CDR3 runs 14 residues. V lost 4 bases, J lost 5 bases, and 6 bases stayed unmatched. The CDR3 DNA is TGTGCCAGCAGCTACGGACTAGCCGGGGAGACCCAGTACTTC. Its translation is CASSYGLAGETQYF.

This sequence joins TRBV11-2 and TRBJ2-7; 8 nucleotides align to TRBD2. The V and J ends lost 1 base and 5 bases, in that order; junction bases with no gene match: 7. The CDR3 length is 15 residues. CDR1 and CDR2 from the germline V gene are SGHAT and FQNNGV. CDR3: CASSLVWTSFHEQYF. CDR3 coding DNA: TGTGCCAGCAGCTTAGTGTGGACTAGCTTCCACGAGCAGTACTTC.

This chain's CDR3 is CASSLWTGGIYEQYF. The CDR3 DNA is TGTGCCAGCAGTCTCTGGACAGGGGGGATCTACGAGCAGTACTTC. The chain recombines TRBV6-1 with TRBJ2-7; 10 bases align to TRBD1. Per germline, CDR1 MNHNS and CDR2 SASEGT. The CDR3 has 15 residues. The V gene end was trimmed by 5 bases and the J gene end by 3 bases; junction bases not matched to a gene: 7.

This clone was seen a few times. This chain's CDR3 is CASSMGTSGLVTDTQYF. The CDR3 DNA reads as TGTGCCAGCAGCATGGGGACTAGCGGCCTTGTCACAGATACGCAGTATTTT. The chain uses TRBV9 and TRBJ2-3; 11 nucleotides agree with TRBD2. The CDR3 runs to 17 residues. Germline loops: CDR1 SGDLS, CDR2 YYNGEE. V lost 4 bases to trimming and J lost 2 bases; unmatched junction nucleotides: 9.

The rearrangement joins TRBV7-9 to TRBJ1-1; D not resolved. The germline gives CDR1 SEHNR, CDR2 FQNEAQ (reference sequence). CDR3 size: 12 residues. V lost 5 bases and J lost 7, with 11 bases in between. The CDR3 loop is CASSLLRGEAFF. The CDR3 region has the DNA TGTGCCAGCAGCCTGCTTCGAGGTGAAGCTTTCTTT.

The CDR3: CASRGTGVEKLFF. The CDR3 DNA reads as TGTGCCAGCAGAGGGACAGGGGTTGAAAAACTGTTTTTT. The chain uses TRBV6-1 and TRBJ1-4; 10 bases fit TRBD1. The CDR3 spans 13 residues. The germline V gene has CDR1 MNHNS and CDR2 SASEGT. Unmatched junction bases numbered 2, after V lost 6 bases and J lost 7 bases.

The DNA of the CDR3 is TGTGCCAGCAGTTTATCAATCGGGGGGGCGGGAGGCTCGTCCTACGAGCAGTACTTC. Translation: CASSLSIGGAGGSSYEQYF. J is TRBJ2-7 and V is TRBV28; 8 bases align to TRBD2. CDR3 length: 19 residues. The germline V gene encodes CDR1 MDHEN and CDR2 SYDVKM. Trimming took 1 base from V and 1 from J; bases not matched to a gene: 15.

This chain uses TRBV6-5 with TRBJ2-1, with D possibly being TRBD1 (5 bases). Germline CDR1 is MNHEY and CDR2 is SVGAGI. The CDR3 is 14 amino acids. The ends were cut back, 4 bases at V and 4 bases at J, with 11 bases in the middle. CDR3 sequence (DNA): TGTGCCAGCAGTTTTGAAAAGGGGTACAATGAGCAGTTCTTC. It specifies CASSFEKGYNEQFF.

V usage is TRBV6-5 and J usage is TRBJ2-7; the D gene is possibly TRBD2 (5 bases). Per the germline V gene, CDR1 is MNHEY and CDR2 is SVGAGI. Trimming cost V 9 bases and J 0 bases, with 12 bases left between them. The CDR3 runs 13 residues. The chain's CDR3 is CASRTSPSYEQYF. CDR3 sequence (DNA): TGTGCCAGTCGGACTTCACCCTCCTACGAGCAGTACTTC.

The V gene is TRBV6-1, the J gene TRBJ1-6; no reliable D call. Trimming stripped 6 bases from V and 0 bases from J, with 9 bases between. The CDR3 consists of 15 residues. The germline CDR1 and CDR2 sequences are MNHNS and SASEGT. This CDR3 reads CASRASPSYNSPLHF. CDR3 in DNA: TGTGCCAGCAGAGCATCTCCCTCCTATAATTCACCCCTCCACTTT.

This clone appeared a few times. This chain links TRBV7-9 with TRBJ1-1; D is ambiguous. Trimming pared 11 bases from V and 0 bases from J, leaving 10 bases between. CDR1 is SEHNR and CDR2 is FQNEAQ in the germline V gene (reference sequence). The CDR3 contains 12 residues. Here the CDR3 reads CAVREMNTEAFF. CDR3 nucleotides: TGTGCCGTGAGGGAAATGAACACTGAAGCTTTCTTT.

The chain couples TRBV11-3 to TRBJ2-7, with a tentative D call TRBD2 (6 bases). Germline values: CDR1 SGHNT, CDR2 YENEEA. Trimming removed 4 bases from V and 5 bases from J, with 12 bases in between. The CDR3 is made up of 13 amino acids. CDR3 protein: CASSSGTSNEQYF. CDR3 DNA: TGTGCCAGCAGCTCCGGGACTTCCAACGAGCAGTACTTC.

The CDR3 reads CASSARGARDYGYTF. CDR3 sequence (DNA): TGCGCCAGCAGCGCACGGGGGGCACGGGACTATGGCTACACCTTC. The chain combines TRBV5-1 with TRBJ1-2; D possibly corresponds to TRBD1 (6 bases). Per the germline V gene, CDR1 is SGHRS and CDR2 is YFSETQ. V shed 4 bases and J shed 3 bases, with 16 bases lying between them. CDR3 size: 15 residues.

This clone came up once. The rearrangement uses TRBV10-2 and TRBJ1-1; no clear D. Germline CDR1 reads WSHSY; CDR2 reads SAAADI. The CDR3 contains 12 residues. V lost 7 bases and J lost 7, with 13 bases in between. The DNA for the CDR3 is TGCGCCAGCACCGGGGAGGCTTTTGAAGCTTTCTTT. This translates into CASTGEAFEAFF.

CDR3 region: CASSFKDTYNQPQHF. For the CDR3, the DNA is TGTGCCAGCAGCTTTAAGGACACTTACAATCAGCCCCAGCATTTT. This chain joins TRBV11-3 and TRBJ1-5; perhaps TRBD1 as D (5 bases). The CDR3 is made up of 15 amino acids. CDR1 and CDR2 from the germline V gene are SGHNT and YENEEA. Trimming removed 3 bases at V and 3 bases at J, with 12 bases between.

V gene TRBV11-3 combines with J gene TRBJ2-2; perhaps TRBD2 as D (5 bases). The CDR3 sequence is 16 residues long. V was clipped by 3 bases and J by 6 bases, with 17 bases between them. Looked up from germline, CDR1 is SGHNT and CDR2 is YENEEA. CDR3 sequence (DNA): TGTGCCAGCAGCTTTGACATATTTTCCGGGGCCGGGGAGCTGTTTTTT. It specifies CASSFDIFSGAGELFF.

Regarding this clone: Other DNA sequences in this specimen translate into the identical CDR3. CDR3 residues: CASSPGLAGPTDTQYF. For the CDR3, the DNA is TGCGCCAGCAGCCCGGGACTAGCGGGGCCAACAGATACGCAGTATTTT. The chain carries TRBV5-1 and TRBJ2-3; 13 positions match TRBD2. The V gene end was trimmed by 4 bases and the J gene end by 3 bases; junction bases not matched to a gene: 5. The CDR3 spans 16 residues. Germline CDR1 and CDR2: SGHRS and YFSETQ.

The V call is TRBV4-2, the J call TRBJ1-5; D remains ambiguous. Trimming shortened V by 4 bases and J by 4 bases, and 14 bases separated the two germline ends. Germline CDR1 reads LGHNA; CDR2 reads YNFKEQ. The CDR3 is made up of 15 amino acids. The chain's CDR3 is CASSPNLPGNQPQHF. CDR3 sequence (DNA): TGTGCCAGCAGCCCCAACCTCCCGGGGAATCAGCCCCAGCATTTT.

The rearrangement uses TRBV6-4 and TRBJ1-5, with 8 bases lining up with TRBD1. The germline gives CDR1 MRHNA, CDR2 SNTAGT. The CDR3 has 13 amino acids. The V gene end was trimmed by 3 bases and the J gene end by 7 bases; junction bases not matched to a gene: 2. The CDR3, as DNA: TGTGCCAGCAGTGAACAGGGGGGACAGCCCCAGCATTTT. It specifies CASSEQGGQPQHF.

V gene TRBV7-9 combines with J gene TRBJ2-7, with TRBD1 identical over 7 bases. Germline V gene lookup returns CDR1 SEHNR and CDR2 FQNEAQ (reference sequence). The CDR3 is 14 residues long. Germline trimming cut 0 bases from V and 6 bases from J; bases unmatched to any gene: 5. The CDR3 DNA reads TGTGCCAGCAGCTTAGCGAATTCAGGGGGCGAGCAGTACTTC. This encodes CASSLANSGGEQYF.